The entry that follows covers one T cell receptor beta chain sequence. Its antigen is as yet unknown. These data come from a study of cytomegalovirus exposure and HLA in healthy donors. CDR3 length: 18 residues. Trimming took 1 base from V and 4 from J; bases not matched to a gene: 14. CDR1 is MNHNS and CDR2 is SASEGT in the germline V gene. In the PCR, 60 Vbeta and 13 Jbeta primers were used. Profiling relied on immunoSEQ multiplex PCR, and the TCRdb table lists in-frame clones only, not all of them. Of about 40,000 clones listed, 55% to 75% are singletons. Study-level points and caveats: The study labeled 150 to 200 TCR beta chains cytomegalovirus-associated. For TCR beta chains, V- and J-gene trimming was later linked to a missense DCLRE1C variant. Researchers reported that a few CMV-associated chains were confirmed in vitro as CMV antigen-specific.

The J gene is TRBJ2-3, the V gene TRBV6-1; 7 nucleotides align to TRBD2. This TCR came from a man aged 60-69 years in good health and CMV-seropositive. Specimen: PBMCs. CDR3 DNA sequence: TGTGCCAGCAGTGAAGTTCTCGGTGTGCGGGGGTGGGCAGATACGCAGTATTTT. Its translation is CASSEVLGVRGWADTQYF.